The T cell receptor beta chain under discussion was sequenced for a study of T cell responses to AZD1222 COVID-19 vaccine (dated by TCRdb to about 2021). With regard to the full study: AZD1222 recipients given second doses at about 4 weeks or at about 12 weeks were pooled, since spike-specific TCR depth and breadth were not found to differ between the two schedules. TCR sequencing covered 230 or so trial participants: around 210 given two doses of AZD1222 and approximately 25 given two doses of MenACWY control vaccine. Enrollment into the trials was organized by age into subgroups of 18-55, 56-69 and 70-plus years, and those subgroups contained roughly 140, 27 and 60 TCR-sequenced participants, respectively. Summary of the overall study and its limitations: Conclusions about previously exposed vaccinees are limited, since just a handful of AZD1222 recipients were seropositive for SARS-CoV-2 at baseline. Because no samples from the day 14 peak response were available, repertoires could be characterized only after the peak T cell response. Most participants were white British and females outnumbered males, and the authors suggested that clonal diversity may have been underestimated. Vaccine-associated CD4 TCRs spanned the whole spike protein, with dominant responses in regions 160-218 and 743-854. After two AZD1222 doses, spike-specific TCR breadth and depth were significantly higher than at day 0 and than in MenACWY recipients. Reportedly, close to half of the unique spike-specific TCRs recognized epitopes lying outside the regions that are mutated in the B.1.351 and B.1.1.7 variants. In the small 56-69-year group, the increase in depth fell short of significance, most likely because of low power.

Measured from the cysteine to the phenylalanine, the CDR3 is 14 residues long. The kept DNA is CDR3 alone, 42 bases in frame from the first base. V sheds 0 bases and J sheds 1 base, leaving 5 bases between their ends. Based on the germline V gene, the CDR1 and CDR2 sequences are MNHEY and SVGAGI. What the time point label conveys for this sample: baseline before first vaccination. The vaccinee samples were drawn from two UK trials, COV001 and COV002, one of which was a single-blind randomized controlled phase 2/3 trial testing AZD1222 (ChAdOx1 nCoV-19) in healthy adults. For TCRbeta chain sequencing, PBMC samples were collected from trial participants at day 0 and at day 28 after the second dose. The CDR3 regions of human TCRbeta chains were analyzed by immunosequencing. Per the original workflow: TCRs in the repertoires were compared against a reference library of SARS-CoV-2-specific TCRs that had been generated with the MIRA antigen-specificity platform. Breadth meant the fraction of unique TCRs that were SARS-CoV-2-associated, whereas depth meant the fraction of total T cells that were SARS-CoV-2-associated. Each spike-specific TCR was assigned to its reactive spike region and to a CD4 or CD8 class using the MIRA data. Log10-transformed breadth and depth values were compared by one-way ANOVA with Sidak's multiple comparisons tests. The immuneACCESS repertoire file appears here via TCRdb, limited to in-frame rearrangements. These files lack a portion of the clones; in checked studies, under half of the deficit traces to unresolved V genes, and the cause of the others is not known. From that table come the V and J calls and clone size; the DNA was used to work out D and trimming. This sample holds about 150,000 clones; approximately 90% were observed only once. The ten largest account for about 1.6% of the sample.

As for this clone: The target of this receptor is not known. No clone much larger than this one lies a single base away; base qualities are absent. Other DNA variants within this sample encode the same CDR3.

This specimen consisted of peripheral blood, obtained on day 0 of AZD1222 vaccination. The clonotype originates from an adult in good health. Here the chain combines TRBV6-5 and TRBJ2-3, with no D gene named confidently. The CDR3 region has the sequence CASSYSRGTDTQYF. The sequenced DNA: TGTGCCAGCAGTTACTCCCGGGGCACAGATACGCAGTATTTT.